This T cell receptor (beta chain) comes out of a study of B cell selection in AIRE deficiency. Points from the study as a whole: Shorter CDR3s marked shared Treg sequences, biased toward few non-templated insertions. Healthy Tconv contained over 35% of shared healthy Treg sequences; only TCRbeta sequenced.

Assay used: immunoSEQ multiplex PCR; TCRdb lists only in-frame clones, some missing. The sample lists 20,000 to 25,000 clones, 94% occurring once. Trimming took 5 bases from V and 7 from J, leaving 8 bases between them. The CDR3 totals 11 residues. CDR1 and CDR2 from the germline V gene are MNHGY and SVAAGI. Regulatory T cells were sorted as CD4+CD25hiCD127low/negative cells. As to this clone: Its antigen is unknown.

This chain joins TRBV6-9 and TRBJ1-2; D possibly corresponds to TRBD1 (5 bases). Source material: Tregs sorted from PBMCs. This sequence was found in a human donor with AIRE deficiency. CDR3 DNA sequence: TGTGCCAGCAGTCGAGGGGCTGGCTACACCTTC. Residues: CASSRGAGYTF.